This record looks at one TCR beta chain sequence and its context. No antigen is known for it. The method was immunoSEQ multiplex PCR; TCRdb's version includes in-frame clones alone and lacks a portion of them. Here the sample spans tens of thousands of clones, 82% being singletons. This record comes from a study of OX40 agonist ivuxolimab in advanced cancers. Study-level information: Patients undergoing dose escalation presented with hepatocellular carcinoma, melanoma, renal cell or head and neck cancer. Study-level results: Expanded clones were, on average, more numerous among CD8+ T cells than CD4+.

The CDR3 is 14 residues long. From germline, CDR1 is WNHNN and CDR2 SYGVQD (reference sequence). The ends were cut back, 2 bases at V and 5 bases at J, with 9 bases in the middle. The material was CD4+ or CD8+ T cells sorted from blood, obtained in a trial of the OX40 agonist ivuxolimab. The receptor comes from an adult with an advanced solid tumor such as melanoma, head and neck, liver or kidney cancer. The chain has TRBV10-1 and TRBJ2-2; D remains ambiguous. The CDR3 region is CASSEAVGTGELFF. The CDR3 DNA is TGCGCCAGCAGTGAGGCAGTTGGGACCGGGGAGCTGTTTTTT.